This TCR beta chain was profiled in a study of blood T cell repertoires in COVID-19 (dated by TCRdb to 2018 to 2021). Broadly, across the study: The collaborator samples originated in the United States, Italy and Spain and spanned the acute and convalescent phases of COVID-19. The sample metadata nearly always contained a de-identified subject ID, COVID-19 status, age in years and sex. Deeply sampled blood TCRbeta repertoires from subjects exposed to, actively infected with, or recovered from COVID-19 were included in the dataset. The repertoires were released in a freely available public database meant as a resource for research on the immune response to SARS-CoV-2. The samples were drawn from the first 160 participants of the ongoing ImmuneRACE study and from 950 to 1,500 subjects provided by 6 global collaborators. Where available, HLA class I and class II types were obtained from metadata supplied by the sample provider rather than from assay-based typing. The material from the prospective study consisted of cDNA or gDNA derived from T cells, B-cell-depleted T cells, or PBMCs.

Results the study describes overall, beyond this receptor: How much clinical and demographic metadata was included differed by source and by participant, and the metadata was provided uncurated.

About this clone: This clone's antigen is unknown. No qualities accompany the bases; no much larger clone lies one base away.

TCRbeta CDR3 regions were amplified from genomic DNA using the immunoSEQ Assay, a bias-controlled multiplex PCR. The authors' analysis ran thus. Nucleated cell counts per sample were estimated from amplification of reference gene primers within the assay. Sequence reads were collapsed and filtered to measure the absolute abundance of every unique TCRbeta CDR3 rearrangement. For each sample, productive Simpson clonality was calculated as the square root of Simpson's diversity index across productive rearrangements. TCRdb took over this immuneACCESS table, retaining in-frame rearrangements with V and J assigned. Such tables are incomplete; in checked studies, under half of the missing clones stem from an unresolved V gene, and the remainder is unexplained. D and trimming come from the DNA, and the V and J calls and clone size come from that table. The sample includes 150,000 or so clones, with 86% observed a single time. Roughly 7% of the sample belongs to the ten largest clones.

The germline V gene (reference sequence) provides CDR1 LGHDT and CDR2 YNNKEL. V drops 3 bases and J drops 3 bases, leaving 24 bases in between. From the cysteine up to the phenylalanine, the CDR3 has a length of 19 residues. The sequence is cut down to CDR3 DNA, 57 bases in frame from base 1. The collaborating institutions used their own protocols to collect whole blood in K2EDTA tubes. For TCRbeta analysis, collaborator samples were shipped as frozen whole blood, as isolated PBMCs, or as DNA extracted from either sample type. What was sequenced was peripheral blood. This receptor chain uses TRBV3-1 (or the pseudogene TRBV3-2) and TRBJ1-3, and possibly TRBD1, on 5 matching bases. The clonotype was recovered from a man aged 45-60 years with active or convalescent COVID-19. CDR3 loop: CASSHRLDIAKTIGNTIYF. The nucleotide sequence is TGTGCCAGCAGCCACCGTTTGGACATCGCGAAAACAATTGGAAACACCATATATTTT.